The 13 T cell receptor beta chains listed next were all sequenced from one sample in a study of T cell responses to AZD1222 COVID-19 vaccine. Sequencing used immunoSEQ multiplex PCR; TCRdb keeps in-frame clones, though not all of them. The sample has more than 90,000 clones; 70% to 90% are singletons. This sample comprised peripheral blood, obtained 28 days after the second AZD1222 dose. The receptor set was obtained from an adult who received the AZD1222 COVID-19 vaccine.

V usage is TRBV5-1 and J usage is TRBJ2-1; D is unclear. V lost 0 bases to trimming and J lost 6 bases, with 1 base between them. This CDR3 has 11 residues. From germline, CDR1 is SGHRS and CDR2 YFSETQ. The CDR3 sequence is CASSLGNEQFF. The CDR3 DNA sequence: TGCGCCAGCAGCTTGGGCAATGAGCAGTTCTTC.

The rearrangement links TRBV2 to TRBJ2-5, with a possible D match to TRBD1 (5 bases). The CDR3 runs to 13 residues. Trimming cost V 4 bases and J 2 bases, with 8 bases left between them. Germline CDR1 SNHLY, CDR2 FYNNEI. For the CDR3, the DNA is TGTGCCAGCAGTGGGGGCTCTCAAGAGACCCAGTACTTC. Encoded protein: CASSGGSQETQYF.

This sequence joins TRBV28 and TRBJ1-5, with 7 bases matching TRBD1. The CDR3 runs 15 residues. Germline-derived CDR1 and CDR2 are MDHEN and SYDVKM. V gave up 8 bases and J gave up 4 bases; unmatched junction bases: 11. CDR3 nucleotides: TGTGCCAGCGGGGGACAGACTCTAGGTAATCAGCCCCAGCATTTT. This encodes CASGGQTLGNQPQHF.

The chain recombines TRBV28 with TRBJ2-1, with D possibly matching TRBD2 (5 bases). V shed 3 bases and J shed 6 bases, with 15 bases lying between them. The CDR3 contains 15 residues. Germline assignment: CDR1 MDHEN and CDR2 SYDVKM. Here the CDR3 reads CASSFLNTGINEQFF. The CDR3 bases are TGTGCCAGCAGTTTTCTAAATACCGGGATCAATGAGCAGTTCTTC.

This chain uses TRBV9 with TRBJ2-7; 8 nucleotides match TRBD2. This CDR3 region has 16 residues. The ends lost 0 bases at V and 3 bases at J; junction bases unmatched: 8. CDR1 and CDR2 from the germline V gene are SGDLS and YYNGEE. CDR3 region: CASSVGGGSGGYEQYF. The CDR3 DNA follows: TGTGCCAGCAGCGTAGGAGGGGGGAGCGGGGGCTACGAGCAGTACTTC.

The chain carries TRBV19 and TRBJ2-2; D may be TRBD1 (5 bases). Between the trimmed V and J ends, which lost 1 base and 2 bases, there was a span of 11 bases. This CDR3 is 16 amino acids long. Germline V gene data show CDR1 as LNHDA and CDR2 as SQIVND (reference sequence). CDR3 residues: CASSIGQTLNTGELFF. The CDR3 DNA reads TGTGCCAGTAGTATAGGACAGACCCTAAACACCGGGGAGCTGTTTTTT. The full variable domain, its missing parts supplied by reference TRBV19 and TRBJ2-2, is DGGITQSPKYLFRKEGQNVTLSCEQNLNHDAMYWYRQDPGQGLRLIYYSQIVNDFQKGDIAEGYSVSREKKESFPLTVTSAQKNPTAFYLCASSIGQTLNTGELFFGEGSRLTVL.

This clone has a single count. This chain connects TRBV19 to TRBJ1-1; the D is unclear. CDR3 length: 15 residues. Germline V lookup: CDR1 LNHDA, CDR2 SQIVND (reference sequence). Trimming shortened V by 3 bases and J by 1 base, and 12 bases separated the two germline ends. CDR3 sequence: CASSMIPAANTEAFF. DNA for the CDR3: TGTGCCAGTAGTATGATTCCGGCTGCGAACACTGAAGCTTTCTTT.

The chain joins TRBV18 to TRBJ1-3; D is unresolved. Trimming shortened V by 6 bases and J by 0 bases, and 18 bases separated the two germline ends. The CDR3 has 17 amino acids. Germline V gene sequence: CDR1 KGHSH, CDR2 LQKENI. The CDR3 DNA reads TGTGCCAGCTCCCCTGTTTCGGGCCTCGACTCTGGAAACACCATATATTTT. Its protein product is CASSPVSGLDSGNTIYF.

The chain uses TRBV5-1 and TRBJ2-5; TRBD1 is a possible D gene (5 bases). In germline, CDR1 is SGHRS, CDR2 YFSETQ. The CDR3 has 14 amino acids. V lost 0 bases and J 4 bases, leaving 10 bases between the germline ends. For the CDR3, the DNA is TGCGCCAGCAGCTTGGAAGGGGTAAGAGAGACCCAGTACTTC. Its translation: CASSLEGVRETQYF.

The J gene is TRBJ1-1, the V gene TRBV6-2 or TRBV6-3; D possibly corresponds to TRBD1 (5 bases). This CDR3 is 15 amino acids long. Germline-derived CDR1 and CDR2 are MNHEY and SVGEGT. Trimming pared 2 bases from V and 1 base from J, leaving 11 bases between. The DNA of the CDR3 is TGTGCCAGCAGTTACCCCGAGGGACCGAACACTGAAGCTTTCTTT. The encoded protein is CASSYPEGPNTEAFF.

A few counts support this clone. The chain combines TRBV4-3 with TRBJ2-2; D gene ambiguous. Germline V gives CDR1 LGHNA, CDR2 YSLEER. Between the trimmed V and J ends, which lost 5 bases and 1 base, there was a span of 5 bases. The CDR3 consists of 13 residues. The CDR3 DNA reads TGCGCCAGCAGCTTTCAGAACACCGGGGAGCTGTTTTTT. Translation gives CASSFQNTGELFF.

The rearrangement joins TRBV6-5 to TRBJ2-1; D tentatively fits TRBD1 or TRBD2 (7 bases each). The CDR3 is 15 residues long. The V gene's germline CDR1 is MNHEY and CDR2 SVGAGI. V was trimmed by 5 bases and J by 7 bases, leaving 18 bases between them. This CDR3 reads CASSQGEGLGNEQFF. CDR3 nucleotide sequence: TGTGCCAGCAGTCAGGGGGAGGGCCTGGGGAATGAGCAGTTCTTC.

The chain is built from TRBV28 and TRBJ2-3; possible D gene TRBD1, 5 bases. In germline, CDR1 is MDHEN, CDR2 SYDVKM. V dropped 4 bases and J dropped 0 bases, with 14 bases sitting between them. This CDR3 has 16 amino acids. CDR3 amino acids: CASSSPATASTDTQYF. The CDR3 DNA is TGTGCCAGCAGTTCTCCTGCGACAGCTAGCACAGATACGCAGTATTTT.